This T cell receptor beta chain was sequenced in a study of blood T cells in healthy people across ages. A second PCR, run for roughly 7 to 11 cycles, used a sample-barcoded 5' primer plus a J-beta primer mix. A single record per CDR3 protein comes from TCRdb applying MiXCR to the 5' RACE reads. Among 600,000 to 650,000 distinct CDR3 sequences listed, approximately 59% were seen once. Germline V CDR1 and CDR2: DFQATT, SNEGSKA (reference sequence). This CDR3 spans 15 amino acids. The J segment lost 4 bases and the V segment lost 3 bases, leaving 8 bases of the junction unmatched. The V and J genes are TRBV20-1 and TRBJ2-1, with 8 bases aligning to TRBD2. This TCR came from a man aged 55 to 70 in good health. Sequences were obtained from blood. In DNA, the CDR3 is TGCAGTGCTAGTGGTGGGGCTAGCGGGTACAATGAGCAGTTCTTC. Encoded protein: CSASGGASGYNEQFF.